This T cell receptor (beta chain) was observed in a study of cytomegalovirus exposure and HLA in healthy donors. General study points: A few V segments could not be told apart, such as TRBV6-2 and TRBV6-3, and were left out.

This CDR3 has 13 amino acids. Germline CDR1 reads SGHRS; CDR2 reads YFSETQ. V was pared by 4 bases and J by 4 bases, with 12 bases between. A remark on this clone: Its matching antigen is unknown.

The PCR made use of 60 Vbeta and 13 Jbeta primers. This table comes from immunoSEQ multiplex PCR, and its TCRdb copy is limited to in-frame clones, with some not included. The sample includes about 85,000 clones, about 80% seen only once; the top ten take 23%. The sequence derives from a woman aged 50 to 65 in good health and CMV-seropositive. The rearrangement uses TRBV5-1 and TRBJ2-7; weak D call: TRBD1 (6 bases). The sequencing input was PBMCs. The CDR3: CASSQTGQYEQYV. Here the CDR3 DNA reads TGCGCCAGCAGCCAGACCGGACAGTACGAGCAGTACGTC.